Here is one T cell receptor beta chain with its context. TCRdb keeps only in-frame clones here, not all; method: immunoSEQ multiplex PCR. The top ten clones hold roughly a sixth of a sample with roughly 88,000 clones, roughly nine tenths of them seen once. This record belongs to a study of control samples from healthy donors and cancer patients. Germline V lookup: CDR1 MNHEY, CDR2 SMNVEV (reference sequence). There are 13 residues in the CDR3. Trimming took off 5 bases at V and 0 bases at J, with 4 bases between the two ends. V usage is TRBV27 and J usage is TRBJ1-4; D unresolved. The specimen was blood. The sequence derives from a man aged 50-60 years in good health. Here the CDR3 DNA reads TGTGCCAGCAGTCGCGCAACTAATGAAAAACTGTTTTTT. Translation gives CASSRATNEKLFF.